The subject of this entry is one T cell receptor beta chain. Its target is not known. The data are from a study of post-analysis software for immune sequencing data. Study summary: Relapsing-remitting, secondary progressive and progressive-relapsing courses of multiple sclerosis were included.

Study results and limitations: A significant reduction in normalized Chao1 diversity was observed in multiple sclerosis patients versus controls.

TCR beta cDNA libraries included unique molecular identifiers. MiXCR, run by TCRdb on the PCR reads, gives a single entry per CDR3 protein. Of fewer than 550,000 distinct CDR3 sequences listed, around a third were seen once; the top ten hold 6%. Sequenced input: blood. The sequence was collected from a girl younger than 18 with multiple sclerosis.

The CDR3 sequence is CSATRTGGMSSAYNEQFF. The CDR3 DNA is TGCAGTGCTACAAGGACAGGGGGCATGAGTAGCGCCTACAATGAGCAGTTCTTC. The rearrangement uses TRBV20-1 and TRBJ2-1; 11 bases are a match to TRBD1. The trim removed 4 bases at V and 2 bases at J, leaving 13 bases unmatched. Germline lookup yields CDR1 DFQATT and CDR2 SNEGSKA (reference sequence). This CDR3 contains 18 residues.